Presented here are 8 T cell receptor beta chains from one specimen sequenced in a study of vaccination effects on CD4 cells after COVID-19. Their recognized antigens are unknown. The protocol was immunoSEQ multiplex PCR, while the TCRdb copy is restricted to in-frame clones and leaves out a portion. The sample includes 65,000 to 70,000 clones, less than 80% of them seen just once. Antigen-specific CD4+ T cells were expanded (with viral peptide pools) by the ViraFEST assay ahead of sequencing. Having been cultured for about 10 days, the cells underwent CD4+ T cell isolation. Each participant was administered two doses of either the BNT162b2 or the mRNA-1273 vaccine. The input for sequencing was CD4+ T cells from PBMCs cultured with HCoV-OC43 spike peptides, taken after COVID-19 vaccination. Indicated subset: HCoV-OC43 spike overlapping peptide pool stimulation. The receptor set was obtained from a human donor who received a COVID-19 vaccine.

V gene TRBV2 combines with J gene TRBJ1-2; maybe TRBD1 (5 bases). The CDR3 has 15 amino acids. V lost 5 bases, J lost 0 bases, and 13 bases lay in between. From germline, CDR1 is SNHLY and CDR2 FYNNEI. The CDR3 nucleotides read TGTGCCAGCAGTATCGGGACCTTGACTAACTATGGCTACACCTTC. Residues: CASSIGTLTNYGYTF.

The chain employs TRBV6-2 or TRBV6-3 and TRBJ2-1; 13 positions match TRBD2. In germline, CDR1 is MNHEY, CDR2 SVGEGT. V lost 4 bases and J lost 8; bases outside the gene matches: 8. CDR3 size: 16 residues. The CDR3 protein is CASSWERTSGGDEQFF. CDR3 bases: TGTGCCAGCAGTTGGGAAAGGACTAGCGGGGGAGATGAGCAGTTCTTC.

The chain couples TRBV5-1 to TRBJ1-4, with no clear D. There are 14 residues in the CDR3. The V end was cut by 0 bases, the J end by 6 bases, with 9 bases between. Germline CDR1 and CDR2: SGHRS and YFSETQ. CDR3 coding DNA: TGCGCCAGCAGCTTGGGCAGAGGTGATGAAAAACTGTTTTTT. Its protein is CASSLGRGDEKLFF. Variable domain in full (rest from reference TRBV5-1 and TRBJ1-4): KAGVTQTPRYLIKTRGQQVTLSCSPISGHRSVSWYQQTPGQGLQFLFEYFSETQRNKGNFPGRFSGRQFSNSRSEMNVSTLELGDSALYLCASSLGRGDEKLFFGSGTQLSVL.

The chain carries TRBV6-2 or TRBV6-3 and TRBJ2-5; 10 bases agree with TRBD2. The CDR3 has 13 residues. Germline V CDR1 and CDR2: MNHEY, SVGEGT. Trimming cost V 6 bases and J 3 bases; bases outside gene matches: 1. In DNA form, the CDR3 reads TGTGCCAGCAGCGGGACTAGCGAAGAGACCCAGTACTTC. Residues: CASSGTSEETQYF.

V is TRBV5-6 and J is TRBJ1-4; TRBD1 matches 8 bases. The CDR3 length is 17 residues. CDR1 and CDR2 (germline): SGHDT, YYEEEE. J was trimmed by 6 bases and V by 4 bases; bases with no gene match: 14. The DNA of the CDR3 is TGTGCCAGCAGCGTTATCCCCGGACAGGGCAAAGATGAAAAACTGTTTTTT. This gives the protein CASSVIPGQGKDEKLFF.

This chain joins TRBV9 and TRBJ1-4; D is ambiguous. V dropped 7 bases and J dropped 8 bases, with 15 bases sitting between them. The CDR3 runs to 13 residues. Germline-derived CDR1 and CDR2 are SGDLS and YYNGEE. The DNA for the CDR3 is TGTGCCAGCTCACGGGCAGTAGGGGAAAAACTGTTTTTT. Translating it yields CASSRAVGEKLFF.

The V call is TRBV19, the J call TRBJ2-2, with D possibly TRBD2 on 6 matching bases. CDR1 is LNHDA, CDR2 SQIVND, per germline (reference sequence). The CDR3 length is 14 residues. The V gene lost 4 bases and the J gene lost 5 bases, with 11 bases spanning the gap. Here the CDR3 reads CASSTRAGTGELFF. Here the CDR3 DNA reads TGTGCCAGTAGTACCAGGGCGGGGACCGGGGAGCTGTTTTTT.

V and J are TRBV6-5 and TRBJ2-5, with TRBD1 matching 8 bases. V lost 6 bases to trimming and J lost 2 bases; unmatched junction nucleotides: 5. Germline V gene sequence: CDR1 MNHEY, CDR2 SVGAGI. CDR3 length: 14 residues. CDR3 residues: CASRDRDRQETQYF. CDR3 DNA sequence: TGTGCCAGCAGGGATAGGGACAGGCAAGAGACCCAGTACTTC.